The entry below describes one T cell receptor beta chain. Its antigen is unidentified. During its preparation, the TCRbeta library received unique molecular identifiers. TCRdb independently ran MiXCR on the PCR reads; one entry per CDR3 protein. The table shows approximately 230,000 distinct CDR3 sequences, with more than 20% occurring only once. Germline V lookup: CDR1 MDHEN, CDR2 SYDVKM. With 1 base removed from V and 1 base from J, the gap between germline ends came to 10 bases. The CDR3 is 15 amino acids. This sample stems from a study of T-cell reconstitution after alpha-beta-depleted transplantation in children. Study results and caveats: Once a year had passed after transplant, T-cell counts and diversity came mostly from newly produced T cells. At around two months after transplant, the alpha-beta T cells were reportedly derived from several hundred expanded clones that came from non-depleted graft cells.

This receptor was taken from a female patient aged 2-10 years who had a stem cell transplant for congenital amegakaryocytic thrombocytopenia, so the T cells may come from the graft donor. The rearrangement links TRBV28 to TRBJ1-1; D ambiguous. Specimen: PBMCs, mostly from graft donor cells, collected 360 days after TCRalphabeta/CD19-depleted stem cell transplant. CDR3 amino acids: CASSLYLKWNTEAFF. Written as DNA, the CDR3 is TGTGCCAGCAGTTTATATCTGAAGTGGAACACTGAAGCTTTCTTT.